Shown below are 25 T cell receptor beta chains from a single sample sequenced in a study of OX40 agonist ivuxolimab in advanced cancers. This table comes from immunoSEQ multiplex PCR, and its TCRdb copy is limited to in-frame clones, with some not included. Seen here are 90,000 to 100,000 clones, 75% to 90% observed once, and the top ten hold about 0.82%. Specimen: CD4+ or CD8+ T cells sorted from blood, collected in a trial of the OX40 agonist ivuxolimab. Receptors were obtained from an adult with an advanced solid tumor such as melanoma, head and neck, liver or kidney cancer.

The chain combines TRBV27 with TRBJ2-1, with D hard to call. This CDR3 is 16 amino acids long. The germline V and J ends were trimmed by 3 bases and 0 bases, with 12 bases remaining between them. Looked up from germline, CDR1 is MNHEY and CDR2 is SMNVEV (reference sequence). The CDR3 spells CASSFETSSSYNEQFF. CDR3 DNA sequence: TGTGCCAGCAGTTTTGAGACCTCCAGCTCCTACAATGAGCAGTTCTTC.

There are a few counts of this clone. This chain joins TRBV19 and TRBJ1-6, with a possible D match to TRBD1 (5 bases). Looked up from germline, CDR1 is LNHDA and CDR2 is SQIVND (reference sequence). V was cut by 7 bases and J by 9 bases, with 19 bases left in between. This CDR3 is 15 amino acids long. The CDR3 region has the DNA TGTGCCAGTAACGTACAGGCGATCCCCCCTTCACCCCTCCACTTT. This gives the protein CASNVQAIPPSPLHF.

The chain carries TRBV18 and TRBJ2-5; the match to TRBD1 covers 8 bases. With 4 bases clipped from V and 5 bases from J, the junction kept 3 bases outside the gene matches. Looked up from germline, CDR1 is KGHSH and CDR2 is LQKENI. The CDR3 spans 13 residues. The CDR3 DNA reads as TGTGCCAGCTCACTGGACAGGGCGGAGACCCAGTACTTC. Amino acids: CASSLDRAETQYF.

Judged by abundance, this clone is medium-sized. V and J are TRBV18 and TRBJ2-1; 8 bases align to TRBD2. Germline CDR1 KGHSH, CDR2 LQKENI. V lost 3 bases to trimming and J lost 8 bases; unmatched junction nucleotides: 9. The CDR3 is 15 amino acids. CDR3: CASSPIPGLEHEQFF. The CDR3 DNA reads TGTGCCAGCTCACCCATCCCGGGACTAGAACATGAGCAGTTCTTC.

The CDR3 DNA is TGTGCCAGCAGGGGACAGAATGGAGATCAGCCCCAGCATTTT. Its protein is CASRGQNGDQPQHF. V gene TRBV6-5 combines with J gene TRBJ1-5, with 7 bases fitting TRBD1. CDR1 and CDR2 from the germline V gene are MNHEY and SVGAGI. Unmatched junction bases numbered 7, after V lost 6 bases and J lost 5 bases. The CDR3 is 14 amino acids.

This chain links TRBV27 with TRBJ2-1; D is unresolved. Germline-derived CDR1 and CDR2 are MNHEY and SMNVEV (reference sequence). The CDR3 spans 14 residues. V shed 3 bases and J shed 8 bases, with 14 bases lying between them. This CDR3 reads CASSFLGRSDEQFF. CDR3 DNA sequence: TGTGCCAGCAGTTTTCTGGGCCGGTCGGATGAGCAGTTCTTC.

The chain recombines TRBV2 with TRBJ1-2; D ambiguous. V gave up 2 bases and J gave up 1 base, with 8 bases separating them. The germline CDR1 and CDR2 sequences are SNHLY and FYNNEI. This CDR3 contains 14 residues. CDR3 in amino acids: CASSEIIVNYGYTF. The CDR3 bases are TGTGCCAGCAGTGAAATAATCGTTAACTATGGCTACACCTTC.

This chain joins TRBV19 and TRBJ1-5; weak D call: TRBD1 (5 bases). Germline V gene sequence: CDR1 LNHDA, CDR2 SQIVND (reference sequence). Trimming took 7 bases from V and 6 from J, leaving 13 bases between them. The CDR3 runs 13 residues. CDR3 protein: CASTRQGGQPQHF. CDR3 in DNA: TGTGCCAGTACGCGGCAGGGAGGTCAGCCCCAGCATTTT.

The V call is TRBV18, the J call TRBJ2-7; TRBD2 aligns across 7 bases. Germline CDR1 reads KGHSH; CDR2 reads LQKENI. This CDR3 has 14 residues. Unmatched junction bases numbered 7, after V lost 2 bases and J lost 6 bases. The CDR3 here is CASSPAAGAGEQYV. The DNA for the CDR3 is TGTGCCAGCTCACCAGCGGCGGGAGCCGGCGAGCAGTACGTC.

This chain connects TRBV19 to TRBJ1-2; 7 bases agree with TRBD1. The CDR3 consists of 13 residues. The V gene end was trimmed by 6 bases and the J gene end by 8 bases; junction bases not matched to a gene: 9. Germline CDR1 LNHDA, CDR2 SQIVND (reference sequence). This CDR3 reads CASRTGPSGGYTF. CDR3 sequence (DNA): TGTGCCAGTAGGACAGGGCCCTCGGGGGGCTACACCTTC.

This clone was detected only a few times. The V call is TRBV4-3, the J call TRBJ2-1, with 9 bases that match TRBD2. Germline V gives CDR1 LGHNA, CDR2 YSLEER. This CDR3 has 14 residues. After removal of 1 base from V and 7 bases from J, the junction contained 2 bases not matched to a gene. The CDR3 loop reads CASSQGLAENEQFF. CDR3 DNA: TGCGCCAGCAGCCAAGGACTAGCGGAAAATGAGCAGTTCTTC.

This clone was detected once. The chain employs TRBV19 and TRBJ1-4; D not certain. Between the trimmed V and J ends, which lost 5 bases and 10 bases, there was a span of 14 bases. CDR1 is LNHDA, CDR2 SQIVND, per germline (reference sequence). CDR3 length: 13 residues. The chain's CDR3 is CASSPLSEGKLFF. For the CDR3, the DNA is TGTGCCAGTAGTCCACTCTCAGAAGGAAAACTGTTTTTT.

The chain employs TRBV18 and TRBJ1-2, with 11 bases matching TRBD1. Germline CDR1 and CDR2: KGHSH and LQKENI. The CDR3 runs 15 residues. V lost 3 bases to trimming and J lost 5 bases; unmatched junction nucleotides: 5. This CDR3 is CASSPGDRGKYGYTF. CDR3 bases: TGTGCCAGCTCACCGGGGGACAGGGGGAAATATGGCTACACCTTC.

This chain's CDR3 is CASSLAVGAGGNEQFF. The CDR3 DNA reads TGTGCCAGCAGCTTAGCCGTCGGGGCCGGGGGCAATGAGCAGTTCTTC. The chain joins TRBV7-3 to TRBJ2-1, with TRBD2 as a possible D gene (6 bases). Trimming removed 2 bases at V and 6 bases at J, with 17 bases between. Germline V gene lookup returns CDR1 SGHTA and CDR2 FQGTGA. CDR3 length: 16 amino acids.

The rearrangement joins TRBV28 to TRBJ2-4; D not resolved. Germline values: CDR1 MDHEN, CDR2 SYDVKM. Trimming shortened V by 3 bases and J by 4 bases, and 7 bases separated the two germline ends. The CDR3 extends over 13 amino acids. The CDR3 bases are TGTGCCAGCAGTTTGGACGGGAAAAACATTCAGTACTTC. This encodes CASSLDGKNIQYF.

The V gene is TRBV19, the J gene TRBJ2-6, with D unresolved. Trimming took 1 base from V and 0 from J, leaving 10 bases between them. The V gene's germline CDR1 is LNHDA and CDR2 SQIVND (reference sequence). CDR3 length equals 17 residues. The CDR3 loop is CASSIAGQSSGANVLTF. CDR3 coding DNA: TGTGCCAGTAGTATAGCCGGCCAGTCCTCTGGGGCCAACGTCCTGACTTTC.

The rearrangement links TRBV5-1 to TRBJ2-1, with TRBD1 identical over 11 bases. Germline loops: CDR1 SGHRS, CDR2 YFSETQ. The V and J ends lost 2 bases and 7 bases, in that order; junction bases with no gene match: 8. The CDR3 loop spans 16 amino acids. The DNA for the CDR3 is TGCGCCAGCAGCTTAACCGGGACAGGGGGTTGGAATGAGCAGTTCTTC. This gives the protein CASSLTGTGGWNEQFF.

This chain links TRBV7-2 with TRBJ2-3; TRBD2 matches at 8 bases. This CDR3 is built from 16 residues. CDR1 is SGHTA and CDR2 is FQGNSA in the germline V gene. V dropped 4 bases and J dropped 6; count of bases not matched to a gene: 12. The CDR3 sequence is CASSSLGGLVADTQYF. CDR3 DNA: TGTGCCAGCAGCTCCTTGGGGGGACTAGTGGCGGATACGCAGTATTTT.

V and J are TRBV6-4 and TRBJ2-7; 8 nucleotides align to TRBD2. Looked up from germline, CDR1 is MRHNA and CDR2 is SNTAGT. The CDR3 runs 15 residues. Trimming took 2 bases from V and 0 from J; bases not matched to a gene: 3. The CDR3 DNA is TGTGCCAGCAGTGACCAGCGGGAGCCCTCCTACGAGCAGTACGTC. The encoded protein is CASSDQREPSYEQYV.

This clone was observed a single time. This chain connects TRBV5-4 to TRBJ2-5; D remains unclear. Germline loops: CDR1 SGHNT, CDR2 YYREEE (reference sequence). The CDR3 extends over 15 amino acids. Trimming took off 0 bases at V and 0 bases at J, with 9 bases between the two ends. In DNA, the CDR3 is TGTGCCAGCAGCTTGGAAGGCGGTTACCAAGAGACCCAGTACTTC. Translated: CASSLEGGYQETQYF.

This chain uses TRBV7-9 with TRBJ1-3; D perhaps matches TRBD1 (5 bases). V lost 5 bases, J lost 1 base, and 18 bases lay in between. This CDR3 region has 17 residues. CDR1 and CDR2 (germline): SEHNR, FQNEAQ (reference sequence). CDR3 bases: TGTGCCAGCAGCCTCCCCCCAAGAGGGGCGTCTGGAAACACCATATATTTT. Its translation: CASSLPPRGASGNTIYF.

V and J are TRBV30 and TRBJ1-4; weak D call: TRBD1 (6 bases). The length of the CDR3 is 12 residues. V lost 4 bases, J lost 8 bases, and 11 bases lay in between. In germline, CDR1 is GTSNPN, CDR2 SVGIG (reference sequence). CDR3 residues: CAWNREREKLFF. CDR3 in DNA: TGTGCCTGGAACAGGGAGAGGGAAAAACTGTTTTTT.

The V call is TRBV23-1, the J call TRBJ2-2; 8 positions agree with TRBD2. TRBV23-1 is placed among ORFs of uncertain function. This CDR3 has 18 amino acids. V shed 3 bases and J 1 base; nucleotides not matched to a gene: 10. CDR3 in amino acids: CASSHPPGGGWNTGELFF. The CDR3 DNA follows: TGCGCCAGCAGTCATCCCCCCGGGGGGGGATGGAACACCGGGGAGCTGTTTTTT.

This clone was detected only once. The chain is built from TRBV9 and TRBJ2-5; no definite D call. Trimming stripped 0 bases from V and 1 base from J, with 10 bases between. The length of the CDR3 is 15 residues. Germline assignment: CDR1 SGDLS and CDR2 YYNGEE. The CDR3 loop reads CASSVGGPSQETQYF. In DNA, the CDR3 is TGTGCCAGCAGCGTAGGCGGACCCTCCCAAGAGACCCAGTACTTC.

This chain connects TRBV7-9 to TRBJ1-2, with 10 positions matching TRBD1. CDR1 and CDR2 from the germline V gene are SEHNR and FQNEAQ (reference sequence). There are 13 residues in the CDR3. After removal of 5 bases from V and 6 bases from J, the junction contained 3 bases not matched to a gene. CDR3 amino acids: CASSDDRGHGYTF. DNA of the CDR3: TGTGCCAGCAGCGACGACAGGGGGCATGGCTACACCTTC.